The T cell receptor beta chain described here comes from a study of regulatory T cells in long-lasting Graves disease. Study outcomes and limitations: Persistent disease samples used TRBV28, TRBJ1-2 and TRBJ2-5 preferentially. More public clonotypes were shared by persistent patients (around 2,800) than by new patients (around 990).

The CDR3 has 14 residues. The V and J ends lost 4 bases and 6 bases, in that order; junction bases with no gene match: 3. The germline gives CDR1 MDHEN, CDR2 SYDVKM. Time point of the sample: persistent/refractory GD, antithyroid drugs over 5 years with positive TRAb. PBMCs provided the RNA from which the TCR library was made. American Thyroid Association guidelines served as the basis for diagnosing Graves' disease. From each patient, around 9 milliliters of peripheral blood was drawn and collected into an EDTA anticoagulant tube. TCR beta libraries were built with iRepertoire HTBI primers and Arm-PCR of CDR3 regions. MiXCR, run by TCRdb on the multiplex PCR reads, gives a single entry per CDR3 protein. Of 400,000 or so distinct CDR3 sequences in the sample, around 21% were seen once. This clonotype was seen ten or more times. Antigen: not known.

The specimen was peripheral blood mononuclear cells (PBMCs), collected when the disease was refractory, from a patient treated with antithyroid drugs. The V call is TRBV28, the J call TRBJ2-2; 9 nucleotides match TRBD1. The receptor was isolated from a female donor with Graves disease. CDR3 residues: CASSWTGVPGELFF. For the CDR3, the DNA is TGTGCCAGCAGTTGGACAGGGGTACCCGGGGAGCTGTTTTTT. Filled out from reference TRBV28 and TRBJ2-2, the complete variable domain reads DVKVTQSSRYLVKRTGEKVFLECVQDMDHENMFWYRQDPGLGLRLIYFSYDVKMKEKGDIPEGYSVSREKKERFSLILESASTNQTSMYLCASSWTGVPGELFFGEGSRLTVL.